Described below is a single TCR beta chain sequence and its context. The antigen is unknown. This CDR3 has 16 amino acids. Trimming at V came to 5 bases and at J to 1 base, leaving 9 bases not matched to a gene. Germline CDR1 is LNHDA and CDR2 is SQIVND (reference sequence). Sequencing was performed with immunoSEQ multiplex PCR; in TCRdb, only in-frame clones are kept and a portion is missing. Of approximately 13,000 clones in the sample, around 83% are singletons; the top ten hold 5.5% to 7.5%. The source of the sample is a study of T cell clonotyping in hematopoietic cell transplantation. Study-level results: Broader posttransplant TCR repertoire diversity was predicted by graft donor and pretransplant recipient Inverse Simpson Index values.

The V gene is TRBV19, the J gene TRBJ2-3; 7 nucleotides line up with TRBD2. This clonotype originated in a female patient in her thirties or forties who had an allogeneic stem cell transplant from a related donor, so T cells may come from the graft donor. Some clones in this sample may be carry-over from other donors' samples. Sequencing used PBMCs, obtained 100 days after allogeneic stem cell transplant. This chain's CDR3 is CASSSMAGRGTDTQYF. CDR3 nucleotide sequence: TGTGCCAGTAGTTCAATGGCAGGGAGGGGCACAGATACGCAGTATTTT.